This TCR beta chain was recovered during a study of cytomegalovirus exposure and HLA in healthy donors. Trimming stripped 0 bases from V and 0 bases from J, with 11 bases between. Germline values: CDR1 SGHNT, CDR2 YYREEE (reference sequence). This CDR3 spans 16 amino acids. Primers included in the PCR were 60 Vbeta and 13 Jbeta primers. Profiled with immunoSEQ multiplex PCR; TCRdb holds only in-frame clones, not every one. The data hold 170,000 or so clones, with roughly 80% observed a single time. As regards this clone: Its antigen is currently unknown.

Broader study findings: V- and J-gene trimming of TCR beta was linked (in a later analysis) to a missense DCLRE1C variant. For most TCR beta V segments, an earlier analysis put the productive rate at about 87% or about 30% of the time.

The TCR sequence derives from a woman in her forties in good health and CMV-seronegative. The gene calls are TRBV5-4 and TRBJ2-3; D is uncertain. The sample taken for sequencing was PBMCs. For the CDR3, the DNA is TGTGCCAGCAGCTTGGCGCAAGTCTATAGCACAGATACGCAGTATTTT. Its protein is CASSLAQVYSTDTQYF.